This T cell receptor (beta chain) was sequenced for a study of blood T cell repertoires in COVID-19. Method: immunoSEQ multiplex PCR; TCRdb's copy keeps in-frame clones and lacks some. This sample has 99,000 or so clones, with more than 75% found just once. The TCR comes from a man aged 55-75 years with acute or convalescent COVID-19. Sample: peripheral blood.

CDR3 in amino acids: CASSRGTDSGNTIYF. The DNA for the CDR3 is TGCGCCAGCAGCCGCGGGACAGACTCTGGAAACACCATATATTTT. This chain uses TRBV5-1 with TRBJ1-3, with 7 bases that match TRBD1. CDR1 and CDR2 from the germline V gene are SGHRS and YFSETQ. Trimming cost V 4 bases and J 0 bases; bases outside gene matches: 4. The CDR3 covers 15 residues.